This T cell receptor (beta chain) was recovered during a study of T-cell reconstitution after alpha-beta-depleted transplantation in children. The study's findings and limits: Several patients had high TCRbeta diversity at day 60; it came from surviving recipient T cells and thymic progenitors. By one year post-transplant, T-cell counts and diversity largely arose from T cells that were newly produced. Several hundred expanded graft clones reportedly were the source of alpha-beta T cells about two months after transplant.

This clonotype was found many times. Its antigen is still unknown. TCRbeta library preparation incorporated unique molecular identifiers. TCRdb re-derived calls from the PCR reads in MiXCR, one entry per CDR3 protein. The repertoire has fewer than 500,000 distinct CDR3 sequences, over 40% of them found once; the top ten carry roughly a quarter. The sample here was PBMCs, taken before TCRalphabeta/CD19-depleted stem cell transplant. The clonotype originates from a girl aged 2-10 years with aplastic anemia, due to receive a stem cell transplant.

In DNA form, the CDR3 reads TGTGCCAGCAGCCAAGATGAAAGGGTCCTCACAGATACGCAGTATTTT. Protein product: CASSQDERVLTDTQYF. The chain carries TRBV4-2 and TRBJ2-3; D remains ambiguous. Deletions cut 0 bases from V and 2 bases from J, with 12 bases between. The germline V gene encodes CDR1 LGHNA and CDR2 YNFKEQ. CDR3 length: 16 residues.